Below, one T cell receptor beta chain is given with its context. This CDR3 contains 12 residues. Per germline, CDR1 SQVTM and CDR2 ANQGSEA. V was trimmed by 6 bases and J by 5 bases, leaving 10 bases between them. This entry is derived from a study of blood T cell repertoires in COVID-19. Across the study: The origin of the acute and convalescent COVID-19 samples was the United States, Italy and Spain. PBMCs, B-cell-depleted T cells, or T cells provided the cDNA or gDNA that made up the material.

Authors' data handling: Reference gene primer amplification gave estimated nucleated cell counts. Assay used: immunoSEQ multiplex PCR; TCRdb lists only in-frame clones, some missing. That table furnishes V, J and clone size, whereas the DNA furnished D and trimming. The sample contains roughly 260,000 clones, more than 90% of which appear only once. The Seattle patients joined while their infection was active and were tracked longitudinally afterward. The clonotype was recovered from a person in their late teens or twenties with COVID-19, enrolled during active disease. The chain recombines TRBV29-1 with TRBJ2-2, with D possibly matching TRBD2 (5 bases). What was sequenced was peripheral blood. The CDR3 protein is CSVVATTGELFF. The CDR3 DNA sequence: TGCAGCGTGGTAGCGACGACCGGGGAGCTGTTTTTT.